These 23 T cell receptor beta chains were all obtained from the same sample, sequenced in a study of T-cell reconstitution after alpha-beta-depleted transplantation in children. Unique molecular identifiers were incorporated into the prepared TCRbeta library. Via MiXCR, TCRdb re-called the PCR reads, giving one row per CDR3 protein. This sample has some 340,000 distinct CDR3 sequences, with about 9.3% found just once. The source material was PBMCs from the stem cell graft donor, sampled from the stem cell graft. These receptors originate from a human donor who donated a stem cell graft to a child with acute lymphoblastic leukemia.

This clonotype has more than one count but fewer than ten. At one end, the junction sequence differs from germline, possibly due to a read error. The genes are TRBV4-1 and TRBJ2-2; 9 positions agree with TRBD2. Germline-derived CDR1 and CDR2 are MGHRA and YSYEKL. The CDR3 spans 16 residues. The CDR3 is CASSQLGLAKTGELFF. The CDR3, as DNA: TGCGCCAGCAGCCAACTTGGACTAGCGAAGACCGGGGAGCTGTTTTTT.

The V gene is TRBV6-2 or TRBV6-3, the J gene TRBJ2-2; D is undetermined. The CDR3 covers 19 residues. CDR1 is MNHEY, CDR2 SVGEGT, per germline. The V end lost 4 bases, the J end lost 0 bases, and 21 bases lay between the germline ends. CDR3 nucleotides: TGTGCCAGCAGTTCGGTACTCACTACCCTAAGAACGAACACCGGGGAGCTGTTTTTT. The encoded protein is CASSSVLTTLRTNTGELFF.

This clonotype was detected many times. The CDR3 sequence: CASSLEGAYTEAFF. In DNA form, the CDR3 reads TGTGCCAGCAGCTTGGAGGGGGCGTACACTGAAGCTTTCTTT. The rearrangement uses TRBV5-5 and TRBJ1-1, with TRBD1 identical over 7 bases. Germline V lookup: CDR1 SGHKS, CDR2 YYEKEE (reference sequence). With 0 bases clipped from V and 3 bases from J, the junction kept 2 bases outside the gene matches. This CDR3 region has 14 residues.

This chain connects TRBV12-3 or TRBV12-4 to TRBJ2-2, with D tentatively TRBD1 (5 bases). The CDR3 totals 16 residues. Between the trimmed V and J ends, which lost 2 bases and 7 bases, there was a span of 17 bases. The CDR3 sequence: CASSLTVSQVLGELFF. DNA of the CDR3: TGTGCCAGCAGTTTAACAGTATCACAGGTCCTCGGGGAGCTGTTTTTT.

This clonotype was seen a handful of times. The chain couples TRBV7-2 to TRBJ2-1, with 13 bases that match TRBD2. Germline trimming cut 8 bases from V and 9 bases from J; bases unmatched to any gene: 7. CDR1 is SGHTA, CDR2 FQGNSA, per germline. The CDR3 consists of 14 residues. The DNA of the CDR3 is TGTGCCAGCTGTTGGACTAGCGGGAGCGGTGAGCAGTTCTTC. It translates to CASCWTSGSGEQFF.

The V call is TRBV4-2, the J call TRBJ2-1, with 7 positions matching TRBD2. Germline CDR1 reads LGHNA; CDR2 reads YNFKEQ. The CDR3 spans 11 residues. V dropped 7 bases and J dropped 8; count of bases not matched to a gene: 2. CDR3: CASMGGYEQFF. The CDR3 DNA reads TGTGCCAGCATGGGGGGGTATGAGCAGTTCTTC.

This clonotype was seen only a few times. This chain joins TRBV6-5 and TRBJ1-5; TRBD1 might be the D (5 bases). The CDR3 consists of 15 residues. Germline assignment: CDR1 MNHEY and CDR2 SVGAGI. Trimming removed 2 bases at V and 9 bases at J, with 17 bases between. The CDR3 nucleotides read TGTGCCAGCAGTTACCGGCGGGACGCCCTGTGGCCCCAGCATTTT. It specifies CASSYRRDALWPQHF.

This clonotype was picked up a small number of times. This chain links TRBV28 with TRBJ2-7, with 12 bases fitting TRBD2. This CDR3 region has 15 residues. CDR1 is MDHEN, CDR2 SYDVKM, per germline. Trimming took 4 bases from V and 6 from J; bases not matched to a gene: 7. The DNA of the CDR3 is TGTGCCAGCAGTTCCTCTAGCGGGAGGGCCGGCGAGCAGTACTTC. The encoded protein is CASSSSSGRAGEQYF. Supplemented by reference TRBV28 and TRBJ2-7, the full variable domain reads DVKVTQSSRYLVKRTGEKVFLECVQDMDHENMFWYRQDPGLGLRLIYFSYDVKMKEKGDIPEGYSVSREKKERFSLILESASTNQTSMYLCASSSSSGRAGEQYFGPGTRLTVT.

This chain connects TRBV4-2 to TRBJ2-7, with 9 nucleotides matching TRBD2. CDR1 and CDR2 (germline): LGHNA, YNFKEQ. The V gene end was trimmed by 8 bases and the J gene end by 6 bases; junction bases not matched to a gene: 8. The CDR3 is 13 amino acids. The CDR3 is CASGAGTSCEQYF. CDR3 DNA sequence: TGTGCCAGCGGCGCCGGGACTAGCTGCGAGCAGTACTTC.

CDR3 DNA: TGTGCCAGCAGCCTTCAGGGGCCTAACTATGGCTACACCTTC. Its translation is CASSLQGPNYGYTF. The V call is TRBV7-2, the J call TRBJ1-2; possibly TRBD1 for D (6 bases). The germline gives CDR1 SGHTA, CDR2 FQGNSA. The length of the CDR3 is 14 residues. V lost 5 bases, J lost 0 bases, and 10 bases lay in between.

This clonotype was counted between two and nine times. J is TRBJ2-3 and V is TRBV19, with 12 positions matching TRBD2. The V and J ends lost 7 bases and 4 bases, in that order; junction bases with no gene match: 6. Germline loops: CDR1 LNHDA, CDR2 SQIVND (reference sequence). The CDR3 spans 15 residues. The DNA of the CDR3 is TGTGCCAGTACCCCGACTAGCGGGAGTTCAGATACGCAGTATTTT. This encodes CASTPTSGSSDTQYF.

The chain is built from TRBV25-1 and TRBJ2-1; D gene unclear. Germline assignment: CDR1 MGHDK and CDR2 SYGVNS. Trimming pared 3 bases from V and 7 bases from J, leaving 16 bases between. This CDR3 spans 15 amino acids. Here the CDR3 reads CASSDRGAPRNEQFF. The CDR3 DNA follows: TGTGCCAGCAGTGACCGAGGCGCCCCTCGAAATGAGCAGTTCTTC.

This chain joins TRBV4-2 and TRBJ2-7; TRBD2 aligns across 14 bases. This CDR3 contains 16 residues. Per germline, CDR1 LGHNA and CDR2 YNFKEQ. Trimming removed 1 base from V and 5 bases from J; junction bases left unmatched: 4. DNA of the CDR3: TGTGCCAGCAGCCAAGTGGGACTAGCGGGAGAACACGAGCAGTACTTC. The encoded protein is CASSQVGLAGEHEQYF.

V usage is TRBV28 and J usage is TRBJ2-3; D is ambiguous. Trimming left V 1 base short and J 6 bases short, with 5 bases between. This CDR3 has 12 residues. Germline values: CDR1 MDHEN, CDR2 SYDVKM. The CDR3 protein is CASSLLWDTQYF. In DNA, the CDR3 is TGTGCCAGCAGTTTATTGTGGGATACGCAGTATTTT.

This clonotype was observed many times. V gene TRBV10-3 combines with J gene TRBJ2-7; 7 nucleotides align to TRBD2. Germline V gene data show CDR1 as ENHRY and CDR2 as SYGVKD. Trimming removed 4 bases from V and 1 base from J; junction bases left unmatched: 7. This CDR3 contains 15 residues. CDR3 bases: TGTGCCATCAGTGCTCTTAGCGGGTCTTCCTACGAGCAGTACTTC. Protein product: CAISALSGSSYEQYF.

This clonotype was counted many times. V is TRBV10-1 and J is TRBJ2-1, with 16 positions matching TRBD2. This CDR3 is 16 amino acids long. Unmatched junction bases numbered 8, after V lost 3 bases and J lost 12 bases. CDR1 and CDR2 from the germline V gene are WNHNN and SYGVQD (reference sequence). In nucleotides, the CDR3 is TGCGCCAGCAGTGACTCGGGACTAGCGGGAGGGGCTGGGCAGTTCTTC. Protein product: CASSDSGLAGGAGQFF.

This clonotype came up a few times. The rearrangement uses TRBV12-3 or TRBV12-4 and TRBJ2-7, with TRBD2 matching over 7 bases. The length of the CDR3 is 14 residues. J gave up 3 bases and V 6 bases, and 8 bases lay outside the gene matches. The CDR3 bases are TGTGCCAGCAGCCCACTGGGGGGGATCTACGAGCAGTACTTC. Translated, it gives CASSPLGGIYEQYF.

The chain recombines TRBV15 with TRBJ2-7; D uncertain. This CDR3 has 11 amino acids. Germline V gene sequence: CDR1 LNHNV, CDR2 YYDKDF (reference sequence). Deletions cut 0 bases from V and 6 bases from J, with 3 bases between. The CDR3 sequence: CATSRDSEQYF. The CDR3 region has the DNA TGTGCCACCAGCAGAGATAGCGAGCAGTACTTC.

This clonotype has at least ten counts. The V and J genes are TRBV12-3 or TRBV12-4 and TRBJ2-7, with D possibly being TRBD1 or TRBD2 (5 bases each). This CDR3 has 13 amino acids. Trimming took off 2 bases at V and 3 bases at J, with 8 bases between the two ends. CDR3 in amino acids: CASSLRDLYEQYF. DNA of the CDR3: TGTGCCAGCAGTTTACGGGACCTCTACGAGCAGTACTTC.

This clonotype was counted between two and nine times. V usage is TRBV24-1 and J usage is TRBJ2-2, with 7 bases aligning to TRBD1. Germline CDR1 is KGHDR and CDR2 is SFDVKD. The CDR3 contains 17 residues. With V trimmed by 1 base and J by 0 bases, 4 bases remained unmatched. CDR3 region: CATSDFLTGPNTGELFF. DNA of the CDR3: TGTGCCACCAGTGATTTTTTGACAGGGCCGAACACCGGGGAGCTGTTTTTT.

The CDR3 sequence is CATSRVNRGNEQFF. Here the CDR3 DNA reads TGTGCCACCAGCAGAGTAAACAGGGGAAATGAGCAGTTCTTC. The gene calls are TRBV15 and TRBJ2-1; 7 bases agree with TRBD1. CDR1 is LNHNV, CDR2 YYDKDF, per germline (reference sequence). Unmatched junction bases numbered 4, after V lost 1 base and J lost 7 bases. CDR3 length: 14 residues.

This chain connects TRBV20-1 to TRBJ2-7; 8 nucleotides line up with TRBD2. The CDR3 extends over 13 amino acids. The junction had 8 bases not matched to a gene; V was cut back by 4 bases and J by 6 bases. Germline-derived CDR1 and CDR2 are DFQATT and SNEGSKA (reference sequence). CDR3 protein: CSANREGLAEQYF. CDR3 sequence (DNA): TGCAGTGCTAATCGGGAGGGCCTCGCCGAGCAGTACTTC.

This clonotype was recorded at least ten times. The gene calls are TRBV7-2 and TRBJ2-5; D ambiguous. Deletions cut 1 base from V and 1 base from J, with 16 bases between. The CDR3 totals 17 residues. Germline CDR1 reads SGHTA; CDR2 reads FQGNSA. This CDR3 is CASSLVPGAAAQETQYF. The CDR3, as DNA: TGTGCCAGCAGCTTAGTCCCCGGCGCAGCAGCCCAAGAGACCCAGTACTTC.